This is a list of T cell receptor beta chains from one sample in a study of read filtering for tumor transcriptome and immune sequencing. TCRdb passed the reads through MiXCR, listing each CDR3 protein once. The data contain over 25,000 distinct CDR3 sequences, roughly 14% of them singletons. What was sequenced was a population of CD138-negative cells sorted from bone marrow. These receptors were obtained from a donor at least 40 years old with multiple myeloma. Each CDR3 is given with its conserved first and last residue. The D gene is left open where the match is weak. A row's size may be missing; if present it is once, few, many or a size class.

j_gene: TRBJ1-1; v_gene: TRBV15; abundance: many; d_gene: NA; CDR3nt: TGTGCCACCAGCAGAGATATCGGAGCCCCTGAAGCTTTCTTT; CDR3aa: CATSRDIGAPEAFF
j_gene: TRBJ1-1; v_gene: TRBV6-5; abundance: many; d_gene: NA; CDR3nt: TGTGCCAGCAGTCGGACACTACAGAACACTGAAGCTTTCTTT; CDR3aa: CASSRTLQNTEAFF
j_gene: TRBJ2-7; v_gene: TRBV7-9; abundance: many; d_gene: TRBD1; CDR3nt: TGTGCCAGCAGCCCTACTCCGACAGGGGGCGAGCAGTACTTC; CDR3aa: CASSPTPTGGEQYF
j_gene: TRBJ2-3; v_gene: TRBV29-1; abundance: many; d_gene: NA; CDR3nt: TGCAGCACTACAGGGGCTAGCGGAACTAGCACAGATACGCAGTATTTT; CDR3aa: CSTTGASGTSTDTQYF
j_gene: TRBJ2-2; v_gene: TRBV27; abundance: many; d_gene: NA; CDR3nt: TGTGCCAGCAGTTTCGCAGGGAGCACCGGGGAGCTGTTTTTT; CDR3aa: CASSFAGSTGELFF
j_gene: TRBJ2-1; v_gene: TRBV6-8; abundance: many; d_gene: TRBD2; CDR3nt: TGTGCCAGCAGTTACCGGGGATTTAGCGGGAGTCTCCACAATGAGCAGTTCTTC; CDR3aa: CASSYRGFSGSLHNEQFF
j_gene: TRBJ2-1; v_gene: TRBV11-2; abundance: many; d_gene: NA; CDR3nt: TGTGCCAGCAGCCCAAACAGCGGGCTATACAATGAGCAGTTCTTC; CDR3aa: CASSPNSGLYNEQFF
j_gene: TRBJ2-1; v_gene: TRBV29-1; abundance: many; d_gene: TRBD2; CDR3nt: TGCAGCGTTGGGTATCGGAGACTAGCGGACAATGAGCAGTTCTTC; CDR3aa: CSVGYRRLADNEQFF
j_gene: TRBJ2-4; v_gene: TRBV20-1; abundance: many; d_gene: NA; CDR3nt: TGCAGTGCTAGTGGTGCCCTAGCCAAAAACATTCAGTACTTC; CDR3aa: CSASGALAKNIQYF
j_gene: TRBJ2-1; v_gene: TRBV7-2; abundance: many; d_gene: TRBD2; CDR3nt: TGTGCCAGCAGCTTAGCCGGGACTAGCGGGTTGGGGTACAATGAGCAGTTCTTC; CDR3aa: CASSLAGTSGLGYNEQFF
j_gene: TRBJ1-5; v_gene: TRBV5-1; abundance: many; d_gene: NA; CDR3nt: TGCGCCAGCTCCCATCTTGGTGAGAGCAATCAGCCCCAGCATTTT; CDR3aa: CASSHLGESNQPQHF
j_gene: TRBJ2-2; v_gene: TRBV6-1; abundance: many; d_gene: TRBD1; CDR3nt: TGTGCCAGCAGCCTTACAGGGGATGGCGGGGAGCTGTTTTTT; CDR3aa: CASSLTGDGGELFF
j_gene: TRBJ1-5; v_gene: TRBV27; abundance: many; d_gene: TRBD1; CDR3nt: TGTGCCAGCAGCCTTAGACAGGGGGGTCAGCCCCAGCATTTT; CDR3aa: CASSLRQGGQPQHF
j_gene: TRBJ2-7; v_gene: TRBV5-1; abundance: many; d_gene: TRBD1; CDR3nt: TGCGCCAGCAGCCGTTCCGGGACAGGGGGCTTCTACGAGCAGTACTTC; CDR3aa: CASSRSGTGGFYEQYF
j_gene: TRBJ2-7; v_gene: TRBV30; abundance: many; d_gene: TRBD1; CDR3nt: TGTGCCTGGAGTACGAACAGGGGGCAGAACGAGCAGTACTTC; CDR3aa: CAWSTNRGQNEQYF
j_gene: TRBJ2-3; v_gene: TRBV29-1; abundance: many; d_gene: TRBD1; CDR3nt: TGCAGCGTATCAGGGGGTAGCACAGATACGCAGTATTTT; CDR3aa: CSVSGGSTDTQYF
j_gene: TRBJ2-1; v_gene: TRBV12-3/TRBV12-4; abundance: many; d_gene: TRBD2; CDR3nt: TGTGCCAGCAGTTTGGTAGCGGGAGGCGGTAACAATGAGCAGTTCTTC; CDR3aa: CASSLVAGGGNNEQFF
j_gene: TRBJ2-5; v_gene: TRBV6-5; abundance: NA; d_gene: NA; CDR3nt: TGTGCCAGCAGTTACTCGAATGGTAATGGAGAGACCCAGTACTTC; CDR3aa: CASSYSNGNGETQYF
j_gene: TRBJ2-7; v_gene: TRBV5-1; abundance: many; d_gene: NA; CDR3nt: TGCGCCAGCAGCCTCGGCAGGGGAGTCGACGAGCAGTACTTC; CDR3aa: CASSLGRGVDEQYF
j_gene: TRBJ2-1; v_gene: TRBV24-1; abundance: many; d_gene: TRBD1; CDR3nt: TGTGCCACCAGTTCCCCCGGGACAGGGTCCAAGAATGAGCAGTTCTTC; CDR3aa: CATSSPGTGSKNEQFF
j_gene: TRBJ2-4; v_gene: TRBV20-1; abundance: many; d_gene: TRBD2; CDR3nt: TGCAGTGCTAGCGGGAGGGGAAACATTCAGTACTTC; CDR3aa: CSASGRGNIQYF
j_gene: TRBJ2-7; v_gene: TRBV20-1; abundance: many; d_gene: NA; CDR3nt: TGCAGTGCGAACCAGGGATTTATCCCCTACGAGCAGTACTTC; CDR3aa: CSANQGFIPYEQYF
j_gene: TRBJ2-7; v_gene: TRBV4-1; abundance: many; d_gene: NA; CDR3nt: TGCGCCAGCAGCCAGTCGCAGGCGGCCTACGAGCAGTACTTC; CDR3aa: CASSQSQAAYEQYF
j_gene: TRBJ2-2; v_gene: TRBV30; abundance: many; d_gene: TRBD2; CDR3nt: TGTGCCCGCCGACTAGCCGCGAACACCGGGGAGCTGTTTTTT; CDR3aa: CARRLAANTGELFF
j_gene: TRBJ2-7; v_gene: TRBV10-3; abundance: many; d_gene: NA; CDR3nt: TGTGCCACCAGTAGCGGAGCCTACGAGCAGTACTTC; CDR3aa: CATSSGAYEQYF
j_gene: TRBJ2-2; v_gene: TRBV11-3; abundance: few; d_gene: NA; CDR3nt: TGTGCCAGCAGCTTACAGGATTACACCGGGGAGCTGTTTTTT; CDR3aa: CASSLQDYTGELFF
j_gene: TRBJ1-4; v_gene: TRBV4-2; abundance: many; d_gene: TRBD1; CDR3nt: TGTGCCAGCAGCCACGGACAGGGTGAAGTCGCTAATGAAAAACTGTTTTTT; CDR3aa: CASSHGQGEVANEKLFF
j_gene: TRBJ1-1; v_gene: TRBV5-1; abundance: many; d_gene: NA; CDR3nt: TGCGCCAGCAGCCGGGACGGGGAGGGGGACACTGAAGCTTTCTTT; CDR3aa: CASSRDGEGDTEAFF
j_gene: TRBJ1-1; v_gene: TRBV11-2; abundance: many; d_gene: TRBD1; CDR3nt: TGTGCCAGCAGCCTGACAGGGGAGGTTGAGGCTTTCTTT; CDR3aa: CASSLTGEVEAFF
j_gene: TRBJ2-7; v_gene: TRBV6-5; abundance: many; d_gene: TRBD2; CDR3nt: TGTGCCAGCAGACCCGGGACTAGCGGAACCTACGAGCAGTACTTC; CDR3aa: CASRPGTSGTYEQYF
j_gene: TRBJ1-1; v_gene: TRBV20-1; abundance: many; d_gene: NA; CDR3nt: TGCAGTGCTAGGGATACGACGGCGGGAGCTTTCTTT; CDR3aa: CSARDTTAGAFF
j_gene: TRBJ2-2; v_gene: TRBV5-1; abundance: many; d_gene: NA; CDR3nt: TGCGCCAGCAGCTTGGGTCTAACCCCCGGGGAGCTGTTTTTT; CDR3aa: CASSLGLTPGELFF
j_gene: TRBJ2-3; v_gene: TRBV29-1; abundance: many; d_gene: NA; CDR3nt: TGCAGCGTTGAATATGGGGTTGGAGATACGCAGTATTTT; CDR3aa: CSVEYGVGDTQYF
j_gene: TRBJ2-7; v_gene: TRBV20-1; abundance: many; d_gene: TRBD2; CDR3nt: TGCAGTGCTAGCGATAGGACTAGCATCGGCGAGCAGTACTTC; CDR3aa: CSASDRTSIGEQYF
j_gene: TRBJ2-5; v_gene: TRBV19; abundance: many; d_gene: TRBD1; CDR3nt: TGTGCCAGTAGCCAGGACAGGGAAGAGACCCAGTACTTC; CDR3aa: CASSQDREETQYF
j_gene: TRBJ1-6; v_gene: TRBV6-1; abundance: many; d_gene: NA; CDR3nt: TGTGCCGGAGACTCCGGGACGGATAATTCACCCCTCCACTTT; CDR3aa: CAGDSGTDNSPLHF
j_gene: TRBJ2-3; v_gene: TRBV20-1; abundance: many; d_gene: TRBD2; CDR3nt: TGCAGTGCTAGTGCACTAGCGGGAGCAGATACGCAGTATTTT; CDR3aa: CSASALAGADTQYF
j_gene: TRBJ2-7; v_gene: TRBV7-6; abundance: many; d_gene: NA; CDR3nt: TGTGCCAGCAGCTTAGCGAAAAGTAGCTCCTACGAGCAGTACTTC; CDR3aa: CASSLAKSSSYEQYF
j_gene: TRBJ2-7; v_gene: TRBV29-1; abundance: many; d_gene: NA; CDR3nt: TGCAGCTGCGGAGGGGAGACTGGAGTCTACGAGCAGTACTTC; CDR3aa: CSCGGETGVYEQYF
j_gene: TRBJ2-7; v_gene: TRBV12-3/TRBV12-4; abundance: many; d_gene: NA; CDR3nt: TGTGCCAGCAGTTTAAAAGCCCCAGGCTACGAGCAGTACTTC; CDR3aa: CASSLKAPGYEQYF
j_gene: TRBJ2-3; v_gene: TRBV7-8; abundance: NA; d_gene: TRBD1; CDR3nt: TGTGCCAGCAGCTTAGTGGGGACAGGGATGGTGGATACGCAGTATTTT; CDR3aa: CASSLVGTGMVDTQYF
j_gene: TRBJ2-1; v_gene: TRBV5-5; abundance: many; d_gene: NA; CDR3nt: TGTGCCAGCAGCTTGGGGGAGAGCTCCTACAATGAGCAGTTCTTC; CDR3aa: CASSLGESSYNEQFF
j_gene: TRBJ2-7; v_gene: TRBV5-6; abundance: many; d_gene: TRBD1; CDR3nt: TGTGCCAGCAGATTCGCCGGGACAGGGTTTCCTAGCCACGAGCAGTACTTC; CDR3aa: CASRFAGTGFPSHEQYF
j_gene: TRBJ2-3; v_gene: TRBV9; abundance: NA; d_gene: NA; CDR3nt: TGTGCCTGCAGCGTAGGCTCCGGGCTCAGCATAGATACGCAGTATTTT; CDR3aa: CACSVGSGLSIDTQYF
j_gene: TRBJ2-3; v_gene: TRBV5-6; abundance: many; d_gene: NA; CDR3nt: TGTGCCAGCAGCTTATATGAGGCAGATACGCAGTATTTT; CDR3aa: CASSLYEADTQYF